This TCR beta chain was found in a study of shared T cell receptors in the human thymus. Clones were read by immunoSEQ multiplex PCR, and TCRdb kept only the in-frame ones, dropping some. The table records approximately 660,000 clones, 85% to 90% of them present only once. V was pared by 5 bases and J by 8 bases, with 12 bases of the junction left unmatched. Germline V gene data show CDR1 as SGHTA and CDR2 as FQGNSA. The CDR3 runs 15 residues. The same data also went into a second study, on human thymus T cells. That source reports: Corrective heart surgery yielded the resections from which the thymus tissue came. Thymic and blood repertoires showed apparently biased V and J gene usage.

The TCR was taken from a boy under two years old with a congenital heart defect. The chain uses TRBV7-2 and TRBJ2-1, with 7 bases identical to TRBD2. What was sequenced was thymocytes. CDR3 loop: CASSAARGEGDEQFF. The CDR3 region has the DNA TGTGCCAGCAGCGCCGCCCGCGGGGAGGGCGATGAGCAGTTCTTC.